This T cell receptor beta chain was obtained from a study of monozygotic twins with inflammatory bowel disease. Study findings and constraints: Part of the variability in patient repertoires may have come from differing immunosuppressive treatments. Among twins, concordant and discordant pairs did not differ in repertoire similarity, possibly from limited power.

Details on this clonotype: What it recognizes is unknown.

UMIs that had a 6-nucleotide sample barcode were put in using template switching. TCRdb re-called the 5' RACE reads and catalogs CDR3 proteins one per entry, DNA excluded. This specimen shows fewer than 550,000 distinct CDR3 sequences; the ten leading clones hold about 2.6%. Germline lookup yields CDR1 LNHDA and CDR2 SQIVND (reference sequence). The CDR3 covers 15 residues. Total RNA was isolated from whole blood without T cell sorting. This chain links TRBV19 with TRBJ2-1; TCRdb's assignment of TRBD2 cannot be checked, as there is no DNA. Sequencing used blood. This TCR derives from a human donor with ulcerative colitis or Crohn's disease, or a healthy co-twin of an affected twin (not recorded which). CDR3 protein: CASSNRAARYNEQFF.